The T cell receptor beta chain under discussion was sequenced for a study of cytotoxic CD8 clonotypes in ibrutinib-treated CLL. Turning to the study itself: Patients: more than 10 relapsed/refractory, 15 treatment-naive, roughly 17 IGHV unmutated.

Here immunoSEQ multiplex PCR was the method, and the copy in TCRdb shows in-frame clones only, minus some. Among fewer than 400,000 clones listed, roughly two thirds were seen once. Trimming at V came to 1 base and at J to 6 bases, leaving 3 bases not matched to a gene. From germline, CDR1 is SGHDT and CDR2 YYEEEE. The CDR3 has 15 residues. This clonotype originated in a human donor with chronic lymphocytic leukemia. J is TRBJ2-1 and V is TRBV5-6; 11 bases line up with TRBD2. The specimen comprised PBMCs, sampled after 36 months of ibrutinib treatment. CDR3: CASSLRLAGSNEQFF. The CDR3 nucleotides read TGTGCCAGCAGCTTGCGACTAGCGGGAAGCAATGAGCAGTTCTTC.